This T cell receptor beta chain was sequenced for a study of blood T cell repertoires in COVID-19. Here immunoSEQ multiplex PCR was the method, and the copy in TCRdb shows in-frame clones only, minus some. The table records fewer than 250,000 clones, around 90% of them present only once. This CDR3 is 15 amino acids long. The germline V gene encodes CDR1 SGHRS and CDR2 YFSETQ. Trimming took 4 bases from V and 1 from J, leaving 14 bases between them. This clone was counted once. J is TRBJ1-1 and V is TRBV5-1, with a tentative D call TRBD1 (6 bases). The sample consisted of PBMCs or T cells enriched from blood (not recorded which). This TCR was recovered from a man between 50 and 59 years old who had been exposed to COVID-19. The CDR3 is CASSHYPGQNTEAFF. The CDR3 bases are TGCGCCAGCAGCCATTACCCGGGACAGAACACTGAAGCTTTCTTT.